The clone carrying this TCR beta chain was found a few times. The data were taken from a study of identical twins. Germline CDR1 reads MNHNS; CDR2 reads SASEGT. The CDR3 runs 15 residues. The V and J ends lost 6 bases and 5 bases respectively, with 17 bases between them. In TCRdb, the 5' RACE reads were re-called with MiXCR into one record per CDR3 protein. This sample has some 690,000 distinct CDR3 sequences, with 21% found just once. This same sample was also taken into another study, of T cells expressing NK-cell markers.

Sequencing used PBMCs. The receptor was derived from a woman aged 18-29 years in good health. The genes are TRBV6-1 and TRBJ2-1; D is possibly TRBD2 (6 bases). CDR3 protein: CASRQRAGADNEQFF. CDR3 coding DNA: TGTGCCAGCAGACAAAGAGCGGGTGCGGACAATGAGCAGTTCTTC.